The 28 T cell receptor beta chains below all came from one sample that was sequenced in a study of blood T cell repertoires in COVID-19. Clones were read by immunoSEQ multiplex PCR, and TCRdb kept only the in-frame ones, dropping some. The sample has fewer than 400,000 clones; 85% are singletons. Source material: PBMCs or T cells enriched from blood (not recorded which). These TCRs come from a woman aged 30 to 39 who had been exposed to COVID-19.

The chain combines TRBV5-1 with TRBJ2-7; D remains ambiguous. The CDR3 runs 14 residues. The V gene's germline CDR1 is SGHRS and CDR2 YFSETQ. Deletions cut 5 bases from V and 0 bases from J, with 12 bases between. The CDR3 spells CASSYYRSSYEQYF. The DNA of the CDR3 is TGCGCCAGCAGTTATTACAGAAGCTCCTACGAGCAGTACTTC.

The chain carries TRBV4-1 and TRBJ2-1, with D tentatively TRBD2 (6 bases). CDR3 length equals 15 residues. Trimming left V 5 bases short and J 10 bases short, with 21 bases between. CDR1 is MGHRA, CDR2 YSYEKL, per germline. DNA of the CDR3: TGCGCCAGCAGCACCACTAGCTGGCCTCGGGGAGAGCAGTTCTTC. Its translation: CASSTTSWPRGEQFF.

The chain has TRBV30 and TRBJ2-5, with a tentative D call TRBD1 (6 bases). The CDR3 length is 12 residues. Germline CDR1 reads GTSNPN; CDR2 reads SVGIG (reference sequence). V was pared by 4 bases and J by 3 bases, with 9 bases between. This CDR3 is CAWKAGEETQYF. CDR3 DNA: TGTGCCTGGAAAGCAGGGGAAGAGACCCAGTACTTC.

The sample holds one count of this clone. The gene calls are TRBV30 and TRBJ1-1; possible D gene TRBD1, 5 bases. CDR1 and CDR2 from the germline V gene are GTSNPN and SVGIG (reference sequence). V was shortened by 5 bases and J by 1 base, with 17 bases between the two germline ends. The CDR3 extends over 15 amino acids. The chain's CDR3 is CAWGGRGGRNTEAFF. In DNA, the CDR3 is TGTGCCTGGGGGGGGAGGGGAGGTAGGAACACTGAAGCTTTCTTT.

V gene TRBV7-9 combines with J gene TRBJ2-5; TRBD2 matches at 8 bases. The V gene end was trimmed by 4 bases and the J gene end by 6 bases; junction bases not matched to a gene: 10. CDR3 size: 15 residues. CDR1 and CDR2 (germline): SEHNR, FQNEAQ (reference sequence). The CDR3 loop reads CASSSWTSLLQTQYF. The CDR3, as DNA: TGTGCCAGCAGCTCATGGACTAGCCTTCTCCAGACCCAGTACTTC.

The chain recombines TRBV19 with TRBJ1-2; D may be TRBD1 (6 bases). Germline V gives CDR1 LNHDA, CDR2 SQIVND (reference sequence). This CDR3 spans 16 amino acids. Trimming stripped 5 bases from V and 2 bases from J, with 18 bases between. The CDR3 reads CASSPAGTTRNYGYTF. CDR3 bases: TGTGCCAGTAGTCCGGCCGGGACAACCAGAAACTATGGCTACACCTTC.

The gene calls are TRBV11-2 and TRBJ1-1; 11 positions agree with TRBD1. After removal of 5 bases from V and 5 bases from J, the junction contained 19 bases not matched to a gene. The CDR3 length is 19 residues. Germline-derived CDR1 and CDR2 are SGHAT and FQNNGV. The CDR3 is CASSPLPGQGAGTSTEAFF. The CDR3 DNA reads as TGTGCCAGCAGCCCCCTCCCTGGACAGGGGGCAGGGACGAGTACTGAAGCTTTCTTT.

This chain links TRBV4-3 with TRBJ2-5, with D uncertain. The V gene lost 3 bases and the J gene lost 3 bases, with 8 bases spanning the gap. The V gene's germline CDR1 is LGHNA and CDR2 YSLEER. The CDR3 runs 13 residues. This CDR3 is CASSQRTEETQYF. For the CDR3, the DNA is TGCGCCAGCAGCCAGAGAACGGAAGAGACCCAGTACTTC.

The J gene is TRBJ2-3, the V gene TRBV9; 7 positions match TRBD1. This CDR3 region has 14 residues. V shed 5 bases and J 1 base; nucleotides not matched to a gene: 4. In germline, CDR1 is SGDLS, CDR2 YYNGEE. CDR3 sequence reads: CASSLGQGTDTQYF. CDR3 nucleotide sequence: TGTGCCAGCAGTCTCGGACAGGGCACAGATACGCAGTATTTT.

J is TRBJ1-4 and V is TRBV6-5; no clear D. CDR1 and CDR2 from the germline V gene are MNHEY and SVGAGI. Trimming pared 8 bases from V and 4 bases from J, leaving 8 bases between. This CDR3 contains 12 residues. CDR3 protein: CASRRDNEKLFF. As DNA, the CDR3 is TGTGCCAGCCGGCGGGATAATGAAAAACTGTTTTTT.

This rearrangement joins TRBV5-1 to TRBJ2-1; perhaps TRBD2 as D (6 bases). The V end lost 2 bases, the J end lost 6 bases, and 18 bases lay between the germline ends. The germline CDR1 and CDR2 sequences are SGHRS and YFSETQ. The CDR3 has 16 amino acids. CDR3: CASSFPRAGRGNEQFF. The DNA for the CDR3 is TGCGCCAGCAGCTTTCCAAGAGCTGGGCGGGGCAATGAGCAGTTCTTC.

The rearrangement links TRBV19 to TRBJ2-3; D perhaps matches TRBD2 (6 bases). CDR1 and CDR2 from the germline V gene are LNHDA and SQIVND (reference sequence). V lost 2 bases, J lost 8 bases, and 23 bases lay in between. The CDR3 runs 17 residues. The CDR3 sequence is CASSIYPEDTGVRTQYF. The CDR3 DNA follows: TGTGCCAGTAGTATATATCCGGAGGACACGGGAGTTCGTACGCAGTATTTT.

This chain connects TRBV19 to TRBJ2-1, with 8 bases that match TRBD2. Germline CDR1 reads LNHDA; CDR2 reads SQIVND (reference sequence). The CDR3 is 16 amino acids. V was clipped by 5 bases and J by 2 bases; unmatched bases: 8. The CDR3 nucleotides are TGTGCCAGTAGTGGCTCCGTGCGGGGGGCCTACAATGAGCAGTTCTTC. It translates to CASSGSVRGAYNEQFF. The complete variable domain, with remaining parts taken from reference TRBV19 and TRBJ2-1, reads DGGITQSPKYLFRKEGQNVTLSCEQNLNHDAMYWYRQDPGQGLRLIYYSQIVNDFQKGDIAEGYSVSREKKESFPLTVTSAQKNPTAFYLCASSGSVRGAYNEQFFGPGTRLTVL.

V usage is TRBV12-3 or TRBV12-4 and J usage is TRBJ1-5; D is possibly TRBD1 (6 bases). V gave up 5 bases and J gave up 6 bases, with 11 bases separating them. The CDR3 runs to 13 residues. The CDR3 sequence is CASSRTVLQPQHF. The CDR3 coding sequence is TGTGCCAGCAGTAGGACAGTACTTCAGCCCCAGCATTTT.

The V call is TRBV3-1 (or the pseudogene TRBV3-2), the J call TRBJ2-1, with D possibly matching TRBD2 (5 bases). V was clipped by 4 bases and J by 7 bases, with 17 bases between them. The germline gives CDR1 LGHDT, CDR2 YNNKEL (reference sequence). The CDR3 is 15 amino acids. The CDR3 loop is CASSRGRGGRNEQFF. The CDR3 region has the DNA TGTGCCAGCAGCCGCGGACGCGGAGGTCGGAATGAGCAGTTCTTC.

V usage is TRBV11-2 and J usage is TRBJ2-7; no reliable D call. Germline V gene data show CDR1 as SGHAT and CDR2 as FQNNGV. Trimming pared 0 bases from V and 2 bases from J, leaving 20 bases between. CDR3 length: 18 residues. The CDR3 DNA follows: TGTGCCAGCAGCTTAGATAACGTCGGCACAGTCCTCGCCTACGAGCAGTACTTC. Translated, it gives CASSLDNVGTVLAYEQYF.

This sequence joins TRBV6-2 or TRBV6-3 and TRBJ2-3, with 8 bases fitting TRBD2. This CDR3 is built from 16 residues. Germline-derived CDR1 and CDR2 are MNHEY and SVGEGT. V shed 4 bases and J 2 bases; nucleotides not matched to a gene: 8. The CDR3 loop is CASSSSLAVTTDTQYF. The CDR3, as DNA: TGTGCCAGCAGTTCGTCACTAGCGGTGACCACAGATACGCAGTATTTT.

This sequence joins TRBV28 and TRBJ1-1; tentative D call: TRBD1 (6 bases). Deletions cut 3 bases from V and 3 bases from J, with 14 bases between. The CDR3 runs 15 residues. Germline assignment: CDR1 MDHEN and CDR2 SYDVKM. DNA of the CDR3: TGTGCCAGCAGTTTTGGACAGCGTAGGCACACTGAAGCTTTCTTT. It codes for CASSFGQRRHTEAFF.

This sequence joins TRBV7-8 and TRBJ1-1; D remains unclear. The CDR3 length is 14 residues. Deletions cut 0 bases from V and 3 bases from J, with 8 bases between. In germline, CDR1 is SGHVS, CDR2 FQNEAQ. The chain's CDR3 is CASSLALTYTEAFF. The CDR3, as DNA: TGTGCCAGCAGCTTAGCGCTCACTTACACTGAAGCTTTCTTT.

The rearrangement uses TRBV6-1 and TRBJ1-2; D gene unclear. CDR1 is MNHNS, CDR2 SASEGT, per germline. The CDR3 runs 14 residues. V lost 1 base, J lost 6 bases, and 12 bases lay in between. CDR3 sequence: CASSEVADRHGYTF. In DNA, the CDR3 is TGTGCCAGCAGTGAAGTCGCGGATCGGCATGGCTACACCTTC.

The chain carries TRBV29-1 and TRBJ2-5; 8 positions agree with TRBD2. CDR1 is SQVTM, CDR2 ANQGSEA, per germline. V gave up 3 bases and J gave up 5 bases; unmatched junction bases: 5. This CDR3 has 13 amino acids. The chain's CDR3 is CSVESGGVETQYF. For the CDR3, the DNA is TGCAGCGTTGAGTCGGGGGGGGTCGAGACCCAGTACTTC.

This clone has a handful of counts. V usage is TRBV7-8 and J usage is TRBJ1-4, with D tentatively TRBD1 (6 bases). Trimming took 1 base from V and 8 from J, leaving 8 bases between them. The germline CDR1 and CDR2 sequences are SGHVS and FQNEAQ. This CDR3 is 13 amino acids long. The CDR3 nucleotides are TGTGCCAGCAGCTTAGATGGGGGCGAAAAACTGTTTTTT. Translation: CASSLDGGEKLFF.

This clone is a singleton in its sample. The rearrangement uses TRBV28 and TRBJ1-2, with D unresolved. Per germline, CDR1 MDHEN and CDR2 SYDVKM. CDR3 length: 15 amino acids. V lost 5 bases, J lost 3 bases, and 16 bases lay in between. CDR3 region: CASSRSSAGYYGYTF. CDR3 in DNA: TGTGCCAGCAGTAGATCCTCCGCGGGATACTATGGCTACACCTTC.

The chain links TRBV29-1 to TRBJ2-2, with 10 bases lining up with TRBD2. This CDR3 has 14 amino acids. V lost 7 bases and J lost 6; bases outside the gene matches: 8. CDR1 and CDR2 (germline): SQVTM, ANQGSEA. The chain's CDR3 is CSAESGGASGELFF. CDR3 bases: TGCAGCGCTGAGAGCGGGGGGGCCTCCGGGGAGCTGTTTTTT.

This clone showed up just once. V and J are TRBV4-2 and TRBJ2-5; 10 bases line up with TRBD1. Per the germline V gene, CDR1 is LGHNA and CDR2 is YNFKEQ. The CDR3 is made up of 14 amino acids. J gave up 5 bases and V 4 bases, and 4 bases lay outside the gene matches. The CDR3 bases are TGTGCCAGCAGCCGGGACAGGGGTCTGGAGACCCAGTACTTC. Its translation: CASSRDRGLETQYF.

The rearrangement links TRBV9 to TRBJ2-7; weak D call: TRBD1 (5 bases). V was shortened by 0 bases and J by 2 bases, with 9 bases between the two germline ends. Per the germline V gene, CDR1 is SGDLS and CDR2 is YYNGEE. The CDR3 consists of 14 residues. In DNA form, the CDR3 reads TGTGCCAGCAGCGTAGACGCCAGGGCCTACGAGCAGTACTTC. Its translation is CASSVDARAYEQYF.

The V call is TRBV7-2, the J call TRBJ2-7, with TRBD2 as a possible D gene (7 bases). The V gene's germline CDR1 is SGHTA and CDR2 FQGNSA. The V and J ends lost 3 bases and 2 bases respectively, with 11 bases between them. The length of the CDR3 is 14 residues. CDR3 sequence: CASSLGGDTYEQYF. The CDR3 nucleotides read TGTGCCAGCAGCTTGGGGGGGGACACCTACGAGCAGTACTTC.

V and J are TRBV6-1 and TRBJ2-5; D not certain. Deletions cut 2 bases from V and 5 bases from J, with 12 bases between. CDR3 length: 14 residues. Germline assignment: CDR1 MNHNS and CDR2 SASEGT. This CDR3 is CASSEPPSMETQYF. CDR3 sequence (DNA): TGTGCCAGCAGTGAACCCCCTTCTATGGAGACCCAGTACTTC.